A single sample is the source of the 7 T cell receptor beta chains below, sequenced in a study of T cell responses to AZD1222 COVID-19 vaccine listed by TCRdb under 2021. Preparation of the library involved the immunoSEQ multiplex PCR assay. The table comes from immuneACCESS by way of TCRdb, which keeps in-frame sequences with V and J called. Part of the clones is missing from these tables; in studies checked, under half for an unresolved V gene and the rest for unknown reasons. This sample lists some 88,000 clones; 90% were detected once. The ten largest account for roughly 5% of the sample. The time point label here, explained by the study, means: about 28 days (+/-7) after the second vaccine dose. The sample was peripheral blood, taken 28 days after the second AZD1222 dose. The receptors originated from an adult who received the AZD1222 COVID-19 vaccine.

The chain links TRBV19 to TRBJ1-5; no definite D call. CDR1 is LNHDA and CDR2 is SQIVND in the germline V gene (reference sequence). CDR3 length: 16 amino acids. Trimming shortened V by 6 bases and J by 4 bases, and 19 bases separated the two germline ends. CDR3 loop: CASSLREGAGNQPQHF. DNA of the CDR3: TGTGCCAGTAGCTTGAGGGAGGGAGCGGGAAATCAGCCCCAGCATTTT.

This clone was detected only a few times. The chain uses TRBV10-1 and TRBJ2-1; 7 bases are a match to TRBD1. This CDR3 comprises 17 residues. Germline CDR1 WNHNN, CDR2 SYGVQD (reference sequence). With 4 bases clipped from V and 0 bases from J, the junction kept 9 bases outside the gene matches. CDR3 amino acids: CASSGSDRISSYNEQFF. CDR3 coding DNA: TGCGCCAGCAGTGGATCGGACAGGATTAGCTCCTACAATGAGCAGTTCTTC.

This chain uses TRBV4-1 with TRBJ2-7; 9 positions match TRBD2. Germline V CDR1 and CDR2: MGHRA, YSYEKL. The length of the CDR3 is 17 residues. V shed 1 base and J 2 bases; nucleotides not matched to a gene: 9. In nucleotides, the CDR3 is TGCGCCAGCAGCCAAGGACATAGGACTAGCGTAACCTACGAGCAGTACTTC. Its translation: CASSQGHRTSVTYEQYF.

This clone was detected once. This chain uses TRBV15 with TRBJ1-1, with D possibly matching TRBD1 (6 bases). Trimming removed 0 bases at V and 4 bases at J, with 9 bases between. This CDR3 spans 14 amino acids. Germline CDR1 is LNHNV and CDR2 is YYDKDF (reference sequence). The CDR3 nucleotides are TGTGCCACCAGCAGAGATAACAGGGCCACTGAAGCTTTCTTT. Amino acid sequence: CATSRDNRATEAFF.

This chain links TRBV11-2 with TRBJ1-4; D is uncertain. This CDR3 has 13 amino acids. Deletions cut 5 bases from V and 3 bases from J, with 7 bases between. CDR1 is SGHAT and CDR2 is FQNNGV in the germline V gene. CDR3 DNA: TGTGCCAGCAGCCCCTTGGCTAATGAAAAACTGTTTTTT. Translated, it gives CASSPLANEKLFF.

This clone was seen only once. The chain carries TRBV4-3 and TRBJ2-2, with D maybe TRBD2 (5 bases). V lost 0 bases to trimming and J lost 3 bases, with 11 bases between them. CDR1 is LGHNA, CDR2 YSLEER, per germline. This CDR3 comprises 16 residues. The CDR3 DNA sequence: TGCGCCAGCAGCCAAGATCGGGGTGCGGACACCGGGGAGCTGTTTTTT. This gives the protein CASSQDRGADTGELFF.

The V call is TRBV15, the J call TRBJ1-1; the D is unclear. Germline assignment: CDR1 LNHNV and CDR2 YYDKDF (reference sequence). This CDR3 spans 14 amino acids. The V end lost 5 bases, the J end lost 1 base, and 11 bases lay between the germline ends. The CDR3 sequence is CATSAVPSNTEAFF. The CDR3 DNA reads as TGTGCCACCAGCGCTGTACCGTCGAACACTGAAGCTTTCTTT.